This T cell receptor (beta chain) was retrieved from a study of blood T cell repertoires in COVID-19 (dated by TCRdb to about 2020). For the study in its entirety: Samples from collaborators originated in the United States, Italy and Spain and spanned both the acute and convalescent phases of COVID-19. Where HLA class I and class II types were available, the types were taken from metadata supplied by the sample provider, not from assay-based typing. The repertoires were made available in a free public database intended to serve as a resource for research on the immune response to SARS-CoV-2. Nearly every sample came with metadata listing a de-identified subject ID, COVID-19 status, age in years and sex. Samples were obtained from the ongoing ImmuneRACE study (first 160 participants) and from 1,254 subjects provided by 6 global collaborators. The dataset comprised deeply sampled blood TCRbeta repertoires from subjects exposed to, actively infected with, or recovered from COVID-19. The prospective study material was composed of cDNA or gDNA derived from T cells, B-cell-depleted T cells, or PBMCs.

Participants in the prospective study were aged roughly 18 to 90 years, lived in about two dozen United States geographic areas, and enrolled through a virtual design. Cohort assignment in the prospective study relied on participant-reported clinical history from a screening survey and a study questionnaire. ImmuneRACE Cohort 3 recovered participants were defined by two consecutive negative NP/OP PCR tests, healthcare professional clearance, or symptom resolution. Mobile phlebotomists in the prospective study collected whole blood, serum and a nasopharyngeal or oropharyngeal swab from every participant. Additional blood draws and questionnaires over an approximately two-month period could optionally be provided by prospective study participants. Prospective study blood samples were shipped either frozen or at room temperature before DNA extraction. With respect to this clone: This clone's antigen is unknown. No base quality information exists; no much larger clone differs at one position.

What the authors observed across the whole study: Clinical and demographic metadata were provided uncurated, with the amount varying by source and participant.

TCRbeta CDR3 regions were amplified from genomic DNA using the immunoSEQ Assay, a bias-controlled multiplex PCR. The original pipeline was this. The number of nucleated cells in each sample was estimated from the amplification of reference gene primers within the assay. To quantify the absolute abundance of each unique TCRbeta CDR3 rearrangement, sequence reads were collapsed and filtered. Productive Simpson clonality was computed per sample as the square root of Simpson's diversity index over productive rearrangements. Sourced from immuneACCESS, this table was stored by TCRdb with only in-frame sequences that have V and J called. A share of the clones is absent; for the studies checked, an unresolved V gene accounts for under half, and the remainder has no known explanation. The V and J calls and the clone size are those of that table, but D and trimming were determined from the DNA. This sample gives more than 250,000 clones in total; more than 75% of them show up just once. The ten top clones hold over 9.5% of the sample.

This clonotype was obtained from a young woman who had recovered from COVID-19. Sequences were obtained from PBMCs or T cells enriched from blood (not recorded which).

The CDR3 region has the sequence CASSPGQTNEKLFF. The DNA is TGTGCCAGCAGCCCGGGACAGACTAATGAAAAACTGTTTTTT. The chain uses TRBV4-2 and TRBJ1-4, with 7 bases matching TRBD1. CDR1 LGHNA and CDR2 YNFKEQ are derived from the germline V gene. The CDR3 sequence holds 14 residues, the cysteine and phenylalanine included. Only the CDR3 DNA is retained, 42 bases long and in frame from the first base. Here V drops 4 bases and J drops 2 bases, and the junction holds 1 base not matched to any gene.